Below are 32 T cell receptor beta chains sequenced from a single sample in a study of PD-1 blockade in classical Hodgkin lymphoma. TCRdb keeps only in-frame clones here, not all; method: immunoSEQ multiplex PCR. The table has almost 7,000 clones, around 88% seen once; the top ten hold around 39%. The time point denotes: cycle 4 day 1 (C4D1), after 5 to 7 weeks of nivolumab. All patients experienced relapse after autologous stem cell transplantation, and brentuximab vedotin exposure was variable. The sequencing here drew on peripheral blood mononuclear cells (PBMCs), taken before the fourth cycle of nivolumab. The receptor set was obtained from a human donor with classical Hodgkin lymphoma.

V and J are TRBV30 and TRBJ2-5; perhaps TRBD2 as D (6 bases). Trimming removed 8 bases from V and 4 bases from J, with 17 bases in between. Germline V CDR1 and CDR2: GTSNPN, SVGIG (reference sequence). The CDR3 totals 13 residues. CDR3 in amino acids: CAGRGRGRETQYF. CDR3 coding DNA: TGTGCCGGACGCGGGCGGGGAAGAGAGACCCAGTACTTC.

The V gene is TRBV19, the J gene TRBJ2-1; no clear D gene. Per the germline V gene, CDR1 is LNHDA and CDR2 is SQIVND (reference sequence). This CDR3 is 15 amino acids long. V was shortened by 6 bases and J by 2 bases, with 14 bases between the two germline ends. In DNA form, the CDR3 reads TGTGCCAGTAGCCCCGGGTCTGCCGCCTACAATGAGCAGTTCTTC. This encodes CASSPGSAAYNEQFF.

The J gene is TRBJ2-3, the V gene TRBV7-2; 14 bases fit TRBD2. V lost 5 bases and J lost 5; bases outside the gene matches: 6. The germline V gene encodes CDR1 SGHTA and CDR2 FQGNSA. The CDR3 is 16 residues long. DNA of the CDR3: TGTGCCAGCAGCAGGACTAGCGGGAGGTGGGGAGATACGCAGTATTTT. This sequence encodes CASSRTSGRWGDTQYF.

The chain couples TRBV14 to TRBJ2-7; 10 bases agree with TRBD1. Per the germline V gene, CDR1 is SGHDN and CDR2 is FVKESK. Trimming cost V 4 bases and J 6 bases; bases outside gene matches: 6. CDR3 length: 14 residues. CDR3 in amino acids: CASSPRDRGVEQYV. CDR3 DNA: TGTGCCAGCAGCCCCCGGGACAGGGGCGTCGAGCAGTACGTC.

The rearrangement links TRBV5-6 to TRBJ2-7; 9 nucleotides line up with TRBD1. CDR3 length equals 15 residues. The V and J ends lost 3 bases and 2 bases, in that order; junction bases with no gene match: 6. CDR1 is SGHDT, CDR2 YYEEEE, per germline. The CDR3 nucleotides are TGTGCCAGCAGCTCGGGACAGGGCTGGACCTACGAGCAGTACGTC. Translated, it gives CASSSGQGWTYEQYV.

The genes are TRBV5-1 and TRBJ2-1; 7 bases are shared with TRBD2. The junction had 7 bases not matched to a gene; V was cut back by 2 bases and J by 5 bases. The length of the CDR3 is 15 residues. Germline CDR1 reads SGHRS; CDR2 reads YFSETQ. The CDR3 nucleotides read TGCGCCAGCAGCTTTGGCTGGGGGGGGAACAATGAGCAGTTCTTC. It is translated as CASSFGWGGNNEQFF.

This clone showed up just a few times. The chain carries TRBV5-6 and TRBJ1-1; 7 positions agree with TRBD1. After removal of 4 bases from V and 6 bases from J, the junction contained 3 bases not matched to a gene. The CDR3 runs to 12 residues. Germline V CDR1 and CDR2: SGHDT, YYEEEE. The CDR3 nucleotides are TGTGCCAGCAGCCGGGGGACAGCTGAAGCTTTCTTT. Its translation: CASSRGTAEAFF.

This chain links TRBV10-3 with TRBJ1-5, with 9 nucleotides matching TRBD1. The CDR3 is made up of 16 amino acids. Looked up from germline, CDR1 is ENHRY and CDR2 is SYGVKD. Unmatched junction bases numbered 4, after V lost 2 bases and J lost 2 bases. In DNA, the CDR3 is TGTGCCATCAGTGAGGGGACAGGGATGGGCAATCAGCCCCAGCATTTT. Its translation: CAISEGTGMGNQPQHF.

This chain uses TRBV5-4 with TRBJ1-2, with D hard to call. V shed 1 base and J shed 6 bases, with 10 bases lying between them. The germline CDR1 and CDR2 sequences are SGHNT and YYREEE (reference sequence). CDR3 size: 13 residues. Written as DNA, the CDR3 is TGTGCCAGCAGCTTGTTCCTAACGGATGGCTACACCTTC. It codes for CASSLFLTDGYTF.

This clone appeared a single time. V and J are TRBV5-6 and TRBJ1-2; D ambiguous. Germline V gene data show CDR1 as SGHDT and CDR2 as YYEEEE. The CDR3 has 13 amino acids. The V end lost 1 base, the J end lost 8 bases, and 12 bases lay between the germline ends. The CDR3 nucleotides are TGTGCCAGCAGCTTGATGGTTGAGAAGGGCTACACCTTC. This translates into CASSLMVEKGYTF.

The rearrangement joins TRBV10-1 to TRBJ2-5, with a weak D call TRBD2 (5 bases). The germline CDR1 and CDR2 sequences are WNHNN and SYGVQD (reference sequence). Trimming removed 3 bases from V and 7 bases from J, with 15 bases in between. This CDR3 has 14 amino acids. The CDR3 nucleotides are TGCGCCAGCAGTGAAATAGAGAGGGAAGGGACCCAGTACTTC. Protein product: CASSEIEREGTQYF.

Notes on this clone: The same CDR3 is also encoded by other DNA sequences in this sample. The J gene is TRBJ1-1, the V gene TRBV15; D gene unclear. Germline V gene lookup returns CDR1 LNHNV and CDR2 YYDKDF (reference sequence). The CDR3 contains 15 residues. V was shortened by 0 bases and J by 0 bases, with 8 bases between the two germline ends. The CDR3 loop is CATSRDRLMNTEAFF. CDR3 DNA: TGTGCCACCAGCAGAGATAGACTGATGAACACTGAAGCTTTCTTT. The complete variable domain, with remaining parts taken from reference TRBV15 and TRBJ1-1, reads DAMVIQNPRYQVTQFGKPVTLSCSQTLNHNVMYWYQQKSSQAPKLLFHYYDKDFNNEADTPDNFQSRRPNTSFCFLDIRSPGLGDTAMYLCATSRDRLMNTEAFFGQGTRLTVV.

This clone was detected only a few times. This chain uses TRBV7-3 with TRBJ2-5; D is possibly TRBD2 (6 bases). Trimming shortened V by 10 bases and J by 5 bases, and 17 bases separated the two germline ends. CDR1 is SGHTA and CDR2 is FQGTGA in the germline V gene. This CDR3 is built from 13 residues. CDR3 in DNA: TGTGCCACAGCCCACGGGGCGGGGGAGACCCAGTACTTC. Translation gives CATAHGAGETQYF.

This clone was picked up a small number of times. The chain is built from TRBV4-2 and TRBJ1-1; 9 bases are shared with TRBD1. The V gene end was trimmed by 5 bases and the J gene end by 2 bases; junction bases not matched to a gene: 3. This CDR3 has 14 residues. Germline V gives CDR1 LGHNA, CDR2 YNFKEQ. CDR3 DNA sequence: TGTGCCAGCAGCTCGGACAGGGGAAACACTGAAGCTTTCTTT. Its translation is CASSSDRGNTEAFF.

The rearrangement links TRBV7-2 to TRBJ1-1; TRBD1 might be the D (6 bases). The V end lost 2 bases, the J end lost 1 base, and 8 bases lay between the germline ends. The germline gives CDR1 SGHTA, CDR2 FQGNSA. This CDR3 contains 14 residues. CDR3 sequence: CASSLSGANTEAFF. The CDR3 bases are TGTGCCAGCAGCTTATCAGGGGCGAACACTGAAGCTTTCTTT.

CDR3 coding DNA: TGTGCCAGCCGAAAGGGGACAGGGACAGAAAATGAGCAGTTCTTC. Translated, it gives CASRKGTGTENEQFF. The V gene is TRBV2, the J gene TRBJ2-1, with 9 nucleotides matching TRBD1. The CDR3 length is 15 residues. Unmatched junction bases numbered 12, after V lost 8 bases and J lost 7 bases. Germline V gives CDR1 SNHLY, CDR2 FYNNEI.

The chain couples TRBV5-4 to TRBJ2-2; 7 bases are shared with TRBD1. The CDR3 has 16 amino acids. From germline, CDR1 is SGHNT and CDR2 YYREEE (reference sequence). V lost 4 bases, J lost 5 bases, and 11 bases stayed unmatched. CDR3 in DNA: TGTGCCAGCAGCCCGGACCCGGGACAGCAAACCGGGGAGCTGTTTTTT. Residues: CASSPDPGQQTGELFF. The full variable domain, rest sourced from reference TRBV5-4 and TRBJ2-2, is ETGVTQSPTHLIKTRGQQVTLRCSSQSGHNTVSWYQQALGQGPQFIFQYYREEENGRGNFPPRFSGLQFPNYSSELNVNALELDDSALYLCASSPDPGQQTGELFFGEGSRLTVL.

The V call is TRBV6-5, the J call TRBJ1-2; 7 nucleotides line up with TRBD1. V lost 0 bases and J lost 8; bases outside the gene matches: 3. The germline CDR1 and CDR2 sequences are MNHEY and SVGAGI. This CDR3 is 13 amino acids long. The CDR3 DNA sequence: TGTGCCAGCAGTTACTCGACAGGGAAGGGCTACACCTTC. Translated: CASSYSTGKGYTF.

This clone was recorded a few times. The rearrangement links TRBV4-1 to TRBJ2-1; D might be TRBD2 (6 bases). CDR1 and CDR2 (germline): MGHRA, YSYEKL. This CDR3 is built from 13 residues. Trimming pared 0 bases from V and 9 bases from J, leaving 9 bases between. The CDR3 is CASSQDQGGEQFF. CDR3 nucleotides: TGCGCCAGCAGCCAAGATCAGGGAGGTGAGCAGTTCTTC.

This sequence joins TRBV5-1 and TRBJ2-3; no firm D call. The germline V gene has CDR1 SGHRS and CDR2 YFSETQ. The V end was cut by 0 bases, the J end by 6 bases, with 14 bases between. There are 15 residues in the CDR3. The chain's CDR3 is CASSLEGSPWDTQYF. The CDR3 DNA reads TGCGCCAGCAGCTTGGAAGGATCCCCTTGGGATACGCAGTATTTT.

This chain connects TRBV9 to TRBJ2-5; 8 bases line up with TRBD2. The CDR3 is 15 amino acids. V dropped 0 bases and J dropped 4; count of bases not matched to a gene: 5. Looked up from germline, CDR1 is SGDLS and CDR2 is YYNGEE. CDR3 residues: CASSVGAREGETQYF. The CDR3 DNA is TGTGCCAGCAGCGTAGGGGCCCGGGAGGGAGAGACCCAGTACTTC.

The chain joins TRBV7-9 to TRBJ2-7; TRBD1 aligns across 9 bases. Germline V lookup: CDR1 SEHNR, CDR2 FQNEAQ (reference sequence). V lost 4 bases, J lost 4 bases, and 5 bases stayed unmatched. CDR3 length equals 14 residues. The CDR3 protein is CASSSGTGPYEQYV. The CDR3 DNA sequence: TGTGCCAGCAGCTCGGGGACAGGGCCATACGAGCAGTACGTC.

V gene TRBV7-2 combines with J gene TRBJ2-1; a possible D gene is TRBD1 (6 bases). CDR1 is SGHTA and CDR2 is FQGNSA in the germline V gene. The V gene lost 3 bases and the J gene lost 5 bases, with 17 bases spanning the gap. The CDR3 extends over 16 amino acids. This CDR3 reads CASSFGQTGLNNEQFF. For the CDR3, the DNA is TGTGCCAGCAGCTTTGGCCAAACAGGGCTTAACAATGAGCAGTTCTTC.

The V call is TRBV13, the J call TRBJ2-2, with 9 bases identical to TRBD2. The V and J ends lost 6 bases and 8 bases, in that order; junction bases with no gene match: 13. Germline assignment: CDR1 PRHDT and CDR2 FYEKMQ (reference sequence). CDR3 size: 16 residues. The CDR3 loop is CASRSPGTSFIGELFF. The CDR3 DNA sequence: TGTGCCAGCAGATCCCCCGGGACTAGCTTTATAGGGGAGCTGTTTTTT.

The gene calls are TRBV7-3 and TRBJ2-5; D remains unclear. This CDR3 spans 15 amino acids. V gave up 5 bases and J gave up 1 base, with 14 bases separating them. Germline V gene sequence: CDR1 SGHTA, CDR2 FQGTGA. CDR3 nucleotide sequence: TGTGCCAGCAGCCCCGGGCCCTCCCGCCAAGAGACCCAGTACTTC. Its protein product is CASSPGPSRQETQYF.

V gene TRBV11-2 combines with J gene TRBJ2-1; D is possibly TRBD1 or TRBD2 (5 bases each). Deletions cut 3 bases from V and 3 bases from J, with 24 bases between. The CDR3 is made up of 19 amino acids. CDR1 SGHAT and CDR2 FQNNGV come from the germline V gene. CDR3 protein: CASSFRAPGGGAGYNEQFF. The CDR3 DNA is TGTGCCAGCAGCTTTAGGGCGCCAGGTGGGGGAGCCGGCTACAATGAGCAGTTCTTC.

The rearrangement joins TRBV10-3 to TRBJ2-1, with 9 positions matching TRBD1. Germline-derived CDR1 and CDR2 are ENHRY and SYGVKD. J lost 4 bases, V lost 4 bases, and 8 bases had no gene match. The CDR3 totals 16 residues. CDR3 residues: CAISGGQGGFYNEQFF. The CDR3 coding sequence is TGTGCCATCAGTGGGGGACAGGGTGGGTTTTACAATGAGCAGTTCTTC.

The V and J genes are TRBV12-5 and TRBJ2-5; D tentatively fits TRBD1 or TRBD2 (5 bases each). Trimming left V 6 bases short and J 7 bases short, with 21 bases between. The CDR3 loop spans 15 amino acids. Per germline, CDR1 LGHNT and CDR2 FRNRAP. CDR3 bases: TGTGCTAGTGGCCTCGGACTGACGCTTGGGGGGACCCAGTACTTC. It specifies CASGLGLTLGGTQYF.

This clone has a single count. The chain employs TRBV6-1 and TRBJ2-7, with D possibly called TRBD1 or TRBD2 (5 bases each). Germline CDR1 reads MNHNS; CDR2 reads SASEGT. V lost 2 bases, J lost 4 bases, and 21 bases lay in between. The CDR3 is made up of 17 amino acids. The CDR3: CASSEPLGVSHLYEQYV. The CDR3 coding sequence is TGTGCCAGCAGTGAACCCCTGGGGGTTAGCCACCTATACGAGCAGTACGTC.

J is TRBJ1-2 and V is TRBV9, with 8 bases matching TRBD1. V lost 0 bases and J lost 8; bases outside the gene matches: 6. Looked up from germline, CDR1 is SGDLS and CDR2 is YYNGEE. The CDR3 runs to 14 residues. The CDR3 nucleotides are TGTGCCAGCAGCGTAGGGGACAGGAGCTCAGGCTACACCTTC. Protein product: CASSVGDRSSGYTF.

The J gene is TRBJ2-1, the V gene TRBV12-5; no reliable D call. The ends were cut back, 4 bases at V and 0 bases at J, with 16 bases in the middle. CDR3 size: 17 residues. Germline CDR1 is LGHNT and CDR2 is FRNRAP. The CDR3 DNA sequence: TGTGCTAGTGGTTCACACGGACCGGCGAGCTCCTACAATGAGCAGTTCTTC. It codes for CASGSHGPASSYNEQFF.

The chain has TRBV29-1 and TRBJ2-1; 7 bases align to TRBD1. This CDR3 has 11 residues. Germline CDR1 SQVTM, CDR2 ANQGSEA. This chain's CDR3 is CLAGGLQVQFF. The DNA of the CDR3 is TGCTTGGCAGGGGGATTACAGGTGCAGTTCTTC.